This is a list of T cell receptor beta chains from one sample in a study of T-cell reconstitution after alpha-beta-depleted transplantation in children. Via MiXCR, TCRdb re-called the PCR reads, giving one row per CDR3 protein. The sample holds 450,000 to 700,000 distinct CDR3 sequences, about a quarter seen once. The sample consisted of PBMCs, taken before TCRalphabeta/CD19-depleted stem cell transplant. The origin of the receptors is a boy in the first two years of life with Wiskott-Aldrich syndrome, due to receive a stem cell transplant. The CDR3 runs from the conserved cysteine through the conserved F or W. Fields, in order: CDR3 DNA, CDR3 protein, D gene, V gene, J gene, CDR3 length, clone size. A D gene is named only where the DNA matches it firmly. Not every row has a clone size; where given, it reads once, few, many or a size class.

CDR3nt: TGTGCCAGCTCACTTCTAGCGGGAGGGCCAGGCTCCTACGAGCAGTACTTC
CDR3aa: CASSLLAGGPGSYEQYF
d_gene: TRBD2
v_gene: TRBV18
j_gene: TRBJ2-7
len: 17
abundance: NA

CDR3nt: TGTGCCAGCAAGATGTCGGCCGGGGAGCTGTTTTTT
CDR3aa: CASKMSAGELFF
d_gene: NA
v_gene: TRBV27
j_gene: TRBJ2-2
len: 12
abundance: NA

CDR3nt: TGTGCCAGCAGTTCACCGTCCACCTCTGGGGCCAACGTCCTGACTTTC
CDR3aa: CASSSPSTSGANVLTF
d_gene: NA
v_gene: TRBV27
j_gene: TRBJ2-6
len: 16
abundance: few

CDR3nt: TGTGCCAGCAGTTCCCGCTGGGGCACCACAGATACGCAGTATTTT
CDR3aa: CASSSRWGTTDTQYF
d_gene: NA
v_gene: TRBV12-3/TRBV12-4
j_gene: TRBJ2-3
len: 15
abundance: few

CDR3nt: TGTGCCAGCAGCCCCCTCCCGGGACAGGGAAGGGGCTATGGCTACACCTTC
CDR3aa: CASSPLPGQGRGYGYTF
d_gene: TRBD1
v_gene: TRBV7-2
j_gene: TRBJ1-2
len: 17
abundance: many

CDR3nt: TGTGCCAGCAGCCAGACCCCGGGACAGGGGAAGACCCAGTACTTC
CDR3aa: CASSQTPGQGKTQYF
d_gene: TRBD1
v_gene: TRBV14
j_gene: TRBJ2-5
len: 15
abundance: NA

CDR3nt: TGTGCCAGCAGCGTACAGGGTTATAGCTCCTACAATGAGCAGTTCTTC
CDR3aa: CASSVQGYSSYNEQFF
d_gene: NA
v_gene: TRBV7-9
j_gene: TRBJ2-1
len: 16
abundance: NA

CDR3nt: TGCAGCGGGGGACTAGCCTGGGTTGAGCAGTTCTTC
CDR3aa: CSGGLAWVEQFF
d_gene: TRBD2
v_gene: TRBV29-1
j_gene: TRBJ2-1
len: 12
abundance: NA

CDR3nt: TGTGCCAGCACCAAAATACTAGGCACAGATACGCAGTATTTT
CDR3aa: CASTKILGTDTQYF
d_gene: NA
v_gene: TRBV28
j_gene: TRBJ2-3
len: 14
abundance: few

CDR3nt: TGTGCCAGCAGCGTAGGCAGAAATTCACCCCTCCACTTT
CDR3aa: CASSVGRNSPLHF
d_gene: NA
v_gene: TRBV9
j_gene: TRBJ1-6
len: 13
abundance: NA

CDR3nt: TGTGCCAGCAGCTCCGACAGGTTGGCGAATTCACCCCTCCACTTT
CDR3aa: CASSSDRLANSPLHF
d_gene: NA
v_gene: TRBV6-1
j_gene: TRBJ1-6
len: 15
abundance: NA

CDR3nt: TGTGCCAGCAGCGCGGGACTAGCGGGAGGGGATACCCTCTACGAGCAGTACTTC
CDR3aa: CASSAGLAGGDTLYEQYF
d_gene: TRBD2
v_gene: TRBV9
j_gene: TRBJ2-7
len: 18
abundance: NA

CDR3nt: TGTGCCAGCAGCCAAGGAATAGCGGGGGCCGGGGATACGCAGTATTTT
CDR3aa: CASSQGIAGAGDTQYF
d_gene: TRBD2
v_gene: TRBV14
j_gene: TRBJ2-3
len: 16
abundance: NA

CDR3nt: TGTGCCAGCAGTTACTCGAAGGGGAGGGCCGACGAGCAGTACTTC
CDR3aa: CASSYSKGRADEQYF
d_gene: TRBD2
v_gene: TRBV6-5
j_gene: TRBJ2-7
len: 15
abundance: NA

CDR3nt: TGCGCCAGCAGCTTGGGCGGTCTAAACACCGGGGAGCTGTTTTTT
CDR3aa: CASSLGGLNTGELFF
d_gene: NA
v_gene: TRBV5-1
j_gene: TRBJ2-2
len: 15
abundance: NA

CDR3nt: TGCAGTGCTAGAGGATTAAAAGGACAGGGTCGATCGGAGACCCAGTACTTC
CDR3aa: CSARGLKGQGRSETQYF
d_gene: TRBD1
v_gene: TRBV20-1
j_gene: TRBJ2-5
len: 17
abundance: NA

CDR3nt: TGCAGCGTTGAAGAGGGTGGGGGATACGAGCAGTACTTC
CDR3aa: CSVEEGGGYEQYF
d_gene: NA
v_gene: TRBV29-1
j_gene: TRBJ2-7
len: 13
abundance: NA

CDR3nt: TGTGCCAGTAGTATCGGGCGGCCGGGGGGCGCGTACAATGAGCAGTTCTTC
CDR3aa: CASSIGRPGGAYNEQFF
d_gene: NA
v_gene: TRBV19
j_gene: TRBJ2-1
len: 17
abundance: NA

CDR3nt: TGTGCCAGCAGAGGCTTGGGGACTAATGAAAAACTGTTTTTT
CDR3aa: CASRGLGTNEKLFF
d_gene: NA
v_gene: TRBV27
j_gene: TRBJ1-4
len: 14
abundance: few

CDR3nt: TGTGCCAGCAGGAGCAACAGGGGGCAGAACACCGGGGAGCTGTTTTTT
CDR3aa: CASRSNRGQNTGELFF
d_gene: TRBD1
v_gene: TRBV12-3/TRBV12-4
j_gene: TRBJ2-2
len: 16
abundance: NA

CDR3nt: TGTGCCACCAGTGTACCTAGCGGGGCGAACACCGGGGAGCTGTTTTTT
CDR3aa: CATSVPSGANTGELFF
d_gene: TRBD2
v_gene: TRBV24-1
j_gene: TRBJ2-2
len: 16
abundance: few

CDR3nt: TGCAGTGCTGGTAAAACAAGAAGGAATAGCAATCAGCCCCAGCATTTT
CDR3aa: CSAGKTRRNSNQPQHF
d_gene: NA
v_gene: TRBV20-1
j_gene: TRBJ1-5
len: 16
abundance: NA

CDR3nt: TGTGCCAGCAGCTTAGCTGCGACAGACCACACTGAAGCTTTCTTT
CDR3aa: CASSLAATDHTEAFF
d_gene: NA
v_gene: TRBV7-9
j_gene: TRBJ1-1
len: 15
abundance: few

CDR3nt: TGCAGTGCTAGACACCACAGGGGCTCGCTGAACACTGAAGCTTTCTTT
CDR3aa: CSARHHRGSLNTEAFF
d_gene: TRBD1
v_gene: TRBV20-1
j_gene: TRBJ1-1
len: 16
abundance: NA

CDR3nt: TGCAGTGCAACGGTGGCGACGGGGAGGAATTCACCCCTCCACTTT
CDR3aa: CSATVATGRNSPLHF
d_gene: NA
v_gene: TRBV20-1
j_gene: TRBJ1-6
len: 15
abundance: few

CDR3nt: TGTGCCATCAGCTTTACGCGCTCCTATAATTCACCCCTCCACTTT
CDR3aa: CAISFTRSYNSPLHF
d_gene: NA
v_gene: TRBV10-3
j_gene: TRBJ1-6
len: 15
abundance: few

CDR3nt: TGTGCCAGCAGTACGGGACTAGCGGGACTCAATACGCAGTATTTT
CDR3aa: CASSTGLAGLNTQYF
d_gene: TRBD2
v_gene: TRBV12-3/TRBV12-4
j_gene: TRBJ2-3
len: 15
abundance: NA

CDR3nt: TGTGCCAGCAGTTTAGCCGGACAAAAAGGGGGCTACACCTTC
CDR3aa: CASSLAGQKGGYTF
d_gene: NA
v_gene: TRBV12-3/TRBV12-4
j_gene: TRBJ1-2
len: 14
abundance: few

CDR3nt: TGCGCCAGCAGCACCGGACTAGCGGGGTTTAATGAGCAGTTCTTC
CDR3aa: CASSTGLAGFNEQFF
d_gene: TRBD2
v_gene: TRBV5-1
j_gene: TRBJ2-1
len: 15
abundance: NA

CDR3nt: TGTGCCAGCAGTGAGGCGTGGGGGGGTCCGTCCCAAGAGACCCAGTACTTC
CDR3aa: CASSEAWGGPSQETQYF
d_gene: TRBD2
v_gene: TRBV25-1
j_gene: TRBJ2-5
len: 17
abundance: few

CDR3nt: TGTGCCAGCAGCCCCGAGACAGGCGTATACAATGAGCAGTTCTTC
CDR3aa: CASSPETGVYNEQFF
d_gene: NA
v_gene: TRBV7-9
j_gene: TRBJ2-1
len: 15
abundance: few

CDR3nt: TGTGCCTGGAGTAGGGGTCCCGGGAGGAACAATGAGCAGTTCTTC
CDR3aa: CAWSRGPGRNNEQFF
d_gene: TRBD2
v_gene: TRBV30
j_gene: TRBJ2-1
len: 15
abundance: few

CDR3nt: TGCGCCAGCAGCTTGACAAGGACAGCCGTAAGGACAGATACGCAGTATTTT
CDR3aa: CASSLTRTAVRTDTQYF
d_gene: NA
v_gene: TRBV5-1
j_gene: TRBJ2-3
len: 17
abundance: NA

CDR3nt: TGTGCCAGCAGCCCGGGGGCCCGAAGCAATGAGCAGTTCTTC
CDR3aa: CASSPGARSNEQFF
d_gene: NA
v_gene: TRBV5-5
j_gene: TRBJ2-1
len: 14
abundance: NA

CDR3nt: TGTGCCAGCTGGGGACAGGGGGCCGGCACCGGGGAGCTGTTTTTT
CDR3aa: CASWGQGAGTGELFF
d_gene: TRBD1
v_gene: TRBV28
j_gene: TRBJ2-2
len: 15
abundance: NA